This record covers a single TCR beta chain. This table comes from immunoSEQ multiplex PCR, and its TCRdb copy is limited to in-frame clones, with some not included. In the table there are just under 65,000 clones, 95% to 96% of which are singletons. The CDR3 covers 16 residues. CDR1 is SNHLY, CDR2 FYNNEI, per germline. The ends were cut back, 5 bases at V and 0 bases at J, with 16 bases in the middle. This specimen belongs to a study of brain T cells in children with intractable seizures. Sequencing was limited to surgery cases with top T cell transcript signatures in brain tissue. The material sequenced was peripheral blood, taken at surgery. The chain couples TRBV2 to TRBJ1-1; D call uncertain. This sequence was found in a boy in the first two years of life with focal cortical dysplasia and intractable seizures. The CDR3 spells CASSLRQISMNTEAFF. As DNA, the CDR3 is TGTGCCAGCAGTTTGAGGCAGATTTCCATGAACACTGAAGCTTTCTTT.